This T cell receptor beta chain is drawn from a study of Graves' ophthalmopathy and Graves' hyperthyroidism. This clonotype was seen repeatedly, ten times or more. Its cognate antigen is unknown. Amplifying from RNA transcripts, the study obtained TCR beta CDR3 regions. RT-PCR with HTBI primers came first, then second-round multiplex PCR. TCRdb re-called the multiplex PCR reads with MiXCR, one entry per CDR3 protein. The sample consists of 150,000 or so distinct CDR3 sequences, about two fifths of them appearing once. V lost 2 bases and J 0 bases, leaving 10 bases between the germline ends. The CDR3 is 15 amino acids. In germline, CDR1 is SGHNT, CDR2 YENEEA. Points from the study as a whole: Blood repertoires reportedly contained most expanded thyroid clonotypes above 0.001 frequency. A model of 13 signatures distinguished ophthalmopathy from stable hyperthyroidism at approximately 90% sensitivity and around 81% specificity.

Sequenced: peripheral blood. The genes are TRBV11-3 and TRBJ1-1; D may be TRBD1 (5 bases). This clonotype originated in a man in his thirties or forties with Graves' ophthalmopathy. The CDR3 loop reads CASSLRDRMNTEAFF. For the CDR3, the DNA is TGTGCCAGCAGCTTACGCGACAGAATGAACACTGAAGCTTTCTTT.